This T cell receptor beta chain was documented in a study of T cell repertoires in aging, cancer and after chemotherapy. Only a few counts were recorded for this clonotype. TRB rearrangements spanning V, D and J were amplified using mixed TRB-A/B primers. TCRdb analysed the multiplex PCR reads with MiXCR anew, one entry per CDR3 protein. The sample consists of approximately 4,900 distinct CDR3 sequences, 26% of them appearing once. Amplification of TCR beta used genomic DNA extracted from peripheral blood. V lost 3 bases to trimming and J lost 3 bases, with 6 bases between them. Germline CDR1 MGHDK, CDR2 SYGVNS. This CDR3 is 12 amino acids long.

The gene calls are TRBV25-1 and TRBJ2-7, with a possible D match to TRBD1 (5 bases). The clonotype was recovered from a human donor in good health. The sequencing sample was made of blood. The chain's CDR3 is CASSETVYEQYF. The CDR3 bases are TGTGCCAGCAGTGAGACAGTCTACGAGCAGTACTTC.